This TCR beta chain was observed in a study of identical twins. Study results and limitations: Weaker excess twin sharing was observed in beta out-of-frame sequences. Out-of-frame alpha sequences shared by twins showed excess low generation probability. Beta clonotypes that were abundant in cord blood contained fewer insertions, a pattern absent from memory repertoires. Conclusions came from cross-sectional statistical analysis, not from following the same donors.

A remark on this clonotype: Its antigen remains unidentified.

This CDR3 has 15 amino acids. TCRdb re-called the 5' RACE reads with MiXCR, one entry per CDR3 protein. The table has around 1.7 million distinct CDR3 sequences, roughly a third seen once. The sequence was obtained from a newborn girl in good health. This sequence joins TRBV21-1 and TRBJ2-3; no check of the table's D call, TRBD2, against the DNA was made. TRBV21-1 is termed a pseudogene. What was sequenced was cord blood. As DNA, the CDR3 is TGTGCCAGCAGCAAAGGAGCGGGGGGGCCTTATACGCAGTATTTT. Encoded protein: CASSKGAGGPYTQYF.